The clone carrying this TCR beta chain was found a few times. The antigen remains unidentified. This specimen comes from a study of radiation and T cells in renal cell carcinoma. Findings and caveats of the study: Pretreatment tumor biopsies were lacking, so baseline clonotypes are unknown. Sampling covered only roughly 1 g of each tumor. From baseline, blood top tumor clonotypes peaked at 2 weeks post-radiation.

The CDR3 has 15 residues. The V gene's germline CDR1 is SGHNT and CDR2 YENEEA. With V trimmed by 1 base and J by 1 base, 2 bases remained unmatched. Treatment of the sample: 15 Gy SBRT to primary tumor, nephrectomy 4 weeks later. Repertoires were generated with immunoSEQ multiplex PCR, while TCRdb's copy carries only in-frame clones and drops some. The sample yields 17,000 or so clones, around 50% seen once. The clonotype was recovered from a man aged 45-65 years with renal cell carcinoma. Sequencing used tumor tissue, obtained from a patient whose treatment included radiotherapy and nephrectomy. V gene TRBV11-3 combines with J gene TRBJ2-7; 9 nucleotides align to TRBD2. The chain's CDR3 is CASSLGSGGSYEQYF. DNA of the CDR3: TGTGCCAGCAGCTTAGGTAGCGGGGGATCCTACGAGCAGTACTTC.